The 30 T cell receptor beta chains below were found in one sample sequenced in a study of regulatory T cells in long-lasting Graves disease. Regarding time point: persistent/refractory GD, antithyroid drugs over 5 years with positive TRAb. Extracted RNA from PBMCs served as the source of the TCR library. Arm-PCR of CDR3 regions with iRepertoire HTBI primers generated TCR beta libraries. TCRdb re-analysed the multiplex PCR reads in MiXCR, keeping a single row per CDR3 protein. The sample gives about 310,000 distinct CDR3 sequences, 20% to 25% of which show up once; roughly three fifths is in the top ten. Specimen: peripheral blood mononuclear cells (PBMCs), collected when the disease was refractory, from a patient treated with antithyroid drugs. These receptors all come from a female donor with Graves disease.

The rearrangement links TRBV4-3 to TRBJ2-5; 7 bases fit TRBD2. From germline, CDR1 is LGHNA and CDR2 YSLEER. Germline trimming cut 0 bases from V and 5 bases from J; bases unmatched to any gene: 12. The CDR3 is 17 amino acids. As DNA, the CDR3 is TGCGCCAGCAGCCAAGACCGCGTTAGCGGGTTGGGGGAGACCCAGTACTTC. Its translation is CASSQDRVSGLGETQYF.

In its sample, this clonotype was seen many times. The DNA of the CDR3 is TGTGCCAGCTTGCGGACAGGGCACACTGAAGCTTTCTTT. Encoded protein: CASLRTGHTEAFF. The V call is TRBV13, the J call TRBJ1-1; TRBD1 agrees at 8 bases. Germline CDR1 and CDR2: PRHDT and FYEKMQ (reference sequence). The CDR3 spans 13 residues. The J segment lost 3 bases and the V segment lost 8 bases, leaving 5 bases of the junction unmatched.

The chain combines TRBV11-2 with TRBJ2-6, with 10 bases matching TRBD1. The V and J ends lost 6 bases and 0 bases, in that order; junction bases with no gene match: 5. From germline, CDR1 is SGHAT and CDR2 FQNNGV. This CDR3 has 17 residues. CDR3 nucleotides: TGTGCCAGCAGGGGGGGACAGGGGAACTCTGGGGCCAACGTCCTGACTTTC. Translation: CASRGGQGNSGANVLTF.

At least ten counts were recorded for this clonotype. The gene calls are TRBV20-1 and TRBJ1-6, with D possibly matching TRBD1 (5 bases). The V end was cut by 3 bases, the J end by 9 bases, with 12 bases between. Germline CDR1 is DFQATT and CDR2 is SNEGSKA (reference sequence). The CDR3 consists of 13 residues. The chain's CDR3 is CSASGATGSPLHF. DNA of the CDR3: TGCAGTGCTAGTGGGGCCACGGGTTCACCCCTCCACTTT.

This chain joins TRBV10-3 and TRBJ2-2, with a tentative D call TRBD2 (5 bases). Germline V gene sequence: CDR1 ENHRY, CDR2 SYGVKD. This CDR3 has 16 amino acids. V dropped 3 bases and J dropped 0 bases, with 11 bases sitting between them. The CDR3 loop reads CAISETRAANTGELFF. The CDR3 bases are TGTGCCATCAGTGAAACTAGAGCGGCGAACACCGGGGAGCTGTTTTTT.

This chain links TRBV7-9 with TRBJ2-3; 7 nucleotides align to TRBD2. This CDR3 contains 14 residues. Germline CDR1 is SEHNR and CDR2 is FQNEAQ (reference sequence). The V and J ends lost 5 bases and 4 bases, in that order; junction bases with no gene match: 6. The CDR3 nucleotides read TGTGCCAGCAGCGAAAGACTAGCCCCAGATACGCAGTATTTT. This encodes CASSERLAPDTQYF.

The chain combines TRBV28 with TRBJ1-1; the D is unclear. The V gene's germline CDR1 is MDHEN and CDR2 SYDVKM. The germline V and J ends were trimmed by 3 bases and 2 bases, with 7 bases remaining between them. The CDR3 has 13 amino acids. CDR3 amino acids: CASSFVANTEAFF. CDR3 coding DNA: TGTGCCAGCAGTTTTGTTGCCAACACTGAAGCTTTCTTT.

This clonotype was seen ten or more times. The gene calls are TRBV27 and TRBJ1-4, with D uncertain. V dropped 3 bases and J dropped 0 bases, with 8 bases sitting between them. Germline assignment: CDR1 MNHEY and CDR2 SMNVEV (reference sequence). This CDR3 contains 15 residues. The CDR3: CASSFRGSTNEKLFF. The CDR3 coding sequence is TGTGCCAGCAGTTTTCGAGGGTCAACTAATGAAAAACTGTTTTTT.

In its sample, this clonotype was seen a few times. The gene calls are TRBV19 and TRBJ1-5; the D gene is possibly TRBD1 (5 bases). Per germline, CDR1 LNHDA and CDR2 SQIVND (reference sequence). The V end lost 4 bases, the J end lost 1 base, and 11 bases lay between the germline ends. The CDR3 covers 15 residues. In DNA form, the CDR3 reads TGTGCCAGTAGTACAGGGAAACGGAGCAATCAGCCCCAGCATTTT. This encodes CASSTGKRSNQPQHF.

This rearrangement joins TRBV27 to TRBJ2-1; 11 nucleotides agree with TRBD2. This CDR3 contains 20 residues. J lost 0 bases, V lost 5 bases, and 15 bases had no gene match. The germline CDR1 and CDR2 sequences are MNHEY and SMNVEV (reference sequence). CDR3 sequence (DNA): TGTGCCAGCAGTGACACCGGGACTAGCGGTAAAAAACCCTCCTACAATGAGCAGTTCTTC. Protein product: CASSDTGTSGKKPSYNEQFF.

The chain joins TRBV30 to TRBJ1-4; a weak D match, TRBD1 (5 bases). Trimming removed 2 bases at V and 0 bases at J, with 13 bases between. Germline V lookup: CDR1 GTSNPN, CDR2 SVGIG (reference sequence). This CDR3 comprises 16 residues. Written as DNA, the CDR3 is TGTGCCTGGAGTCCGGGGCAGCCCGCAACTAATGAAAAACTGTTTTTT. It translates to CAWSPGQPATNEKLFF.

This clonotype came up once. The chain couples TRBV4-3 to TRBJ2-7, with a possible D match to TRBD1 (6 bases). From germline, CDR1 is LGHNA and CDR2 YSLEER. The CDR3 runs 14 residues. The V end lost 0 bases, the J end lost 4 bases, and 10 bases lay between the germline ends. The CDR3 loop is CASSQDRGSYEQYF. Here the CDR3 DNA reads TGCGCCAGCAGCCAAGATAGGGGGAGTTACGAGCAGTACTTC.

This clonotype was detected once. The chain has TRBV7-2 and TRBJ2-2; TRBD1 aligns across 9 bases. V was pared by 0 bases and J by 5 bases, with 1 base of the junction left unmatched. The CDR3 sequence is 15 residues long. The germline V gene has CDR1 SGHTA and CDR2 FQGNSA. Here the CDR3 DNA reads TGTGCCAGCAGCTTAGCGGACAGGGGTACCGGGGAGCTGTTTTTT. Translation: CASSLADRGTGELFF.

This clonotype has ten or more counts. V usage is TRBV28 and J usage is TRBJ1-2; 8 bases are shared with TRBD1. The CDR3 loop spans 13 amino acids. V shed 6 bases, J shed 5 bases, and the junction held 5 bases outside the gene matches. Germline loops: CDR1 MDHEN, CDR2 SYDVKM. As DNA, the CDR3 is TGTGCCAGCAGCTCCGACAGGGGTTATGGCTACACCTTC. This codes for CASSSDRGYGYTF.

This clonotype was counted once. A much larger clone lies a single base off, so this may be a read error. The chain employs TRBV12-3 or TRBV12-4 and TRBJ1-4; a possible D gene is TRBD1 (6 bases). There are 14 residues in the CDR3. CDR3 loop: CASTLRGVDEKLLF. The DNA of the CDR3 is TGTGCCAGCACTCTGAGGGGGGTTGATGAAAAACTGCTTTTT.

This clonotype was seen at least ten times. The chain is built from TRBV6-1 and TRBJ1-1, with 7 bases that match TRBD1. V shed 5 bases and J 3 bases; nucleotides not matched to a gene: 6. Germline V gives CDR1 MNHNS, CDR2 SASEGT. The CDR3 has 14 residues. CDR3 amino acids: CASSPGTDHTEAFF. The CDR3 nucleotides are TGTGCCAGCAGTCCCGGGACAGACCACACTGAAGCTTTCTTT.

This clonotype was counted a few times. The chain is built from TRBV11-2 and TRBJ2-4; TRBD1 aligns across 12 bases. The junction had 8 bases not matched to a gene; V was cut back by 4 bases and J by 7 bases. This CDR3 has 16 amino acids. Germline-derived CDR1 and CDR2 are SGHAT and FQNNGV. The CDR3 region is CASSSRDRGPGNIQYF. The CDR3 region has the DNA TGTGCCAGCAGCTCCCGGGACAGGGGGCCGGGGAACATTCAGTACTTC.

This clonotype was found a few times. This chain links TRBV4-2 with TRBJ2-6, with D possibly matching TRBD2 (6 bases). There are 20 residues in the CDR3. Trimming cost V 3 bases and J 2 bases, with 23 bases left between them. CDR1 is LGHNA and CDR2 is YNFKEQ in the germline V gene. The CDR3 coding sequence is TGTGCCAGCAGCCAGGTCGACGGGCGGGGCTCCTTCCCTGGGGCCAACGTCCTGACTTTC. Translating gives CASSQVDGRGSFPGANVLTF.

The CDR3 DNA reads as TGTGCCAGCAGCTTGGCCGGTCTTGGGGAGCAGTACTTC. It encodes CASSLAGLGEQYF. V usage is TRBV5-4 and J usage is TRBJ2-7, with D hard to call. V lost 0 bases to trimming and J lost 7 bases, with 11 bases between them. CDR3 length equals 13 residues. Germline lookup yields CDR1 SGHNT and CDR2 YYREEE (reference sequence).

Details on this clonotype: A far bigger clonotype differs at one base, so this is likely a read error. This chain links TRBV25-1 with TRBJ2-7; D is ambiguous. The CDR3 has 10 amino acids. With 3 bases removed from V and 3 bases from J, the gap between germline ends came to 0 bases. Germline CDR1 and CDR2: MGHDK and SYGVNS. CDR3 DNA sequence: TGTGCCAGCAGTGACTACGAGCAGTACTTC. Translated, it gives CASSDYEQYF.

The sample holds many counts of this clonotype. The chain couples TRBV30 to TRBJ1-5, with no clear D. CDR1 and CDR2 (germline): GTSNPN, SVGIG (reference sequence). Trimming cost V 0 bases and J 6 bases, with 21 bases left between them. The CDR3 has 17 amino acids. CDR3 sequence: CAWSVGKGPTFFQPQHF. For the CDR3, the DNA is TGTGCCTGGAGTGTAGGTAAAGGGCCGACTTTTTTTCAGCCCCAGCATTTT.

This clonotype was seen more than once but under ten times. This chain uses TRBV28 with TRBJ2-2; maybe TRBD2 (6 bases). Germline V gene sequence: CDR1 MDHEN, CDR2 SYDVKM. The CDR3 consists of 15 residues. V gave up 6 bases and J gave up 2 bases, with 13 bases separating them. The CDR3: CASRRAGANTGELFF. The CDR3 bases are TGTGCCAGCAGACGAGCGGGTGCAAACACCGGGGAGCTGTTTTTT.

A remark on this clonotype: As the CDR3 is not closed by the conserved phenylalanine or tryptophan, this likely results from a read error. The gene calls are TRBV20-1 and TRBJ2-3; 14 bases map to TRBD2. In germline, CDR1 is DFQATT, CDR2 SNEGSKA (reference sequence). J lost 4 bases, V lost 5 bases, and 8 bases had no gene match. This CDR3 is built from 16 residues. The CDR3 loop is CSALHGLAGGPDTQYL. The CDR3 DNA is TGCAGTGCTTTACACGGACTAGCGGGAGGTCCAGATACGCAGTATCTT.

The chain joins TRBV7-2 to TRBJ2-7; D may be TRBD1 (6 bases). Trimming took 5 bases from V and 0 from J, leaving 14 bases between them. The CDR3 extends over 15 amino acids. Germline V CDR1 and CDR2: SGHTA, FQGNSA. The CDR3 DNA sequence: TGTGCCAGCAGCCTGCAGGGGACGGCCTCCTACGAGCAGTACTTC. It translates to CASSLQGTASYEQYF.

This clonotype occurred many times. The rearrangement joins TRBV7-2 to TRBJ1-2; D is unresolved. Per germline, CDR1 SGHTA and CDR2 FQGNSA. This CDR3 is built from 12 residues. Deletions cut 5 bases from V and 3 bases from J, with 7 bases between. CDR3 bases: TGTGCCAGCAGCCATGGGGACTATGGCTACACCTTC. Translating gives CASSHGDYGYTF.

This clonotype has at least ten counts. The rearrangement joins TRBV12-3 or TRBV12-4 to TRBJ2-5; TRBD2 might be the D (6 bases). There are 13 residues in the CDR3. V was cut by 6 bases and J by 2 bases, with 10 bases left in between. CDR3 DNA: TGTGCCAGCAGCTTTAGCGGTCAAGAGACCCAGTACTTC. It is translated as CASSFSGQETQYF.

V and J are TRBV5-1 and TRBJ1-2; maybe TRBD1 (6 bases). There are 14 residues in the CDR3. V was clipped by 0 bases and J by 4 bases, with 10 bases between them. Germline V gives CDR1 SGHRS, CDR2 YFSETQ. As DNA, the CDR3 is TGCGCCAGCAGCTTGGGGACAGTCGGCTATGGCTACACCTTC. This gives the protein CASSLGTVGYGYTF.

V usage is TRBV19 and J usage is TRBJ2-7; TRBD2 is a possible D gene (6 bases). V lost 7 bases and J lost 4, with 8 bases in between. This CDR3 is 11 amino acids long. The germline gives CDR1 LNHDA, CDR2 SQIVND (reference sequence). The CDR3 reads CASMEGYEQYF. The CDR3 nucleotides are TGTGCCAGTATGGAGGGTTACGAGCAGTACTTC.

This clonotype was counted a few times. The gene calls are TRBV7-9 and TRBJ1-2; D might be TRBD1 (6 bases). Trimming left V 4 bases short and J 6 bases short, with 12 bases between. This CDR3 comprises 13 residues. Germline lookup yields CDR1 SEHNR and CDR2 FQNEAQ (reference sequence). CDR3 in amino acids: CASSSTGINGYTF. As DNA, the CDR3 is TGTGCCAGCAGCTCTACAGGGATCAATGGCTACACCTTC.

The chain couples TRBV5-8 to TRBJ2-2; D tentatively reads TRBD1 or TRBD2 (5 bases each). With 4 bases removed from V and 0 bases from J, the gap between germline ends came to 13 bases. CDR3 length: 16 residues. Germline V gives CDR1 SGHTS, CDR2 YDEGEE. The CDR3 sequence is CASSKGTDANTGELFF. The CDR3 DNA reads TGTGCCAGCAGCAAAGGGACGGATGCGAACACCGGGGAGCTGTTTTTT.